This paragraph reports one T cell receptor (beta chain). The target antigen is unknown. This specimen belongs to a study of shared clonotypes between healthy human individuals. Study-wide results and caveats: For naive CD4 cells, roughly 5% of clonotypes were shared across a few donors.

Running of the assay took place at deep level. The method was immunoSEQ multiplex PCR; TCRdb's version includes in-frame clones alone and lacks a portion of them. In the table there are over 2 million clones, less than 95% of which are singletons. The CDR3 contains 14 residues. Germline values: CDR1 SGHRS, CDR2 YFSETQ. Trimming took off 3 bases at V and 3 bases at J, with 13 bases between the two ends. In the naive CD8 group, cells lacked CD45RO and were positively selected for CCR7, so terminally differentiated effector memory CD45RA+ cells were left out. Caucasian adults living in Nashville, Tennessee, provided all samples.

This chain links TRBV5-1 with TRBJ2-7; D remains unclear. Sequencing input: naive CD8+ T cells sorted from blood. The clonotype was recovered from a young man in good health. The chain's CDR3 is CASSSGHEDYEQYF. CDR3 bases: TGCGCCAGCAGCTCGGGCCACGAGGACTACGAGCAGTACTTC.